Listed below are T cell receptor beta chains from one sample, sequenced in a study of shared clonotypes between healthy human individuals. Libraries were prepared by immunoSEQ multiplex PCR; TCRdb keeps only in-frame clonotypes and omits some of them. Among around 940,000 clones, about three quarters were seen once, and the ten largest hold about 1.5%. Sequencing input: memory CD4+ T cells sorted from blood. The receptors come from a man between 18 and 29 years old in good health. Both conserved end residues are part of each CDR3. The D gene is left open where the match is weak. The listing skips clone size in some rows; elsewhere it reads once, few, many or a size class.

J,V,size,D,length,DNA,CDR3
TRBJ1-2,TRBV5-6,NA,NA,13,TGTGCCAGCAGCTTGGAGGAGGTCTATGGCTACACCTTC,CASSLEEVYGYTF
TRBJ2-5,TRBV19,few,TRBD1,16,TGTGCCAGTAGTATCCCCGGGACAGGGGGCGGTGAGACCCAGTACTTC,CASSIPGTGGGETQYF
TRBJ1-1,TRBV5-1,NA,NA,16,TGCGCCAGCAGCCCCTCACCCGATTCTAAGAACACTGAAGCTTTCTTT,CASSPSPDSKNTEAFF
TRBJ2-7,TRBV28,NA,TRBD1,13,TGTGCCACCTCCGGGACAGGGAGGTACGAGCAGTACTTC,CATSGTGRYEQYF
TRBJ1-1,TRBV7-2,NA,NA,11,TGTGCCAGCAGCCTAATAACTGAAGCTTTCTTT,CASSLITEAFF
TRBJ1-1,TRBV10-3,NA,NA,11,TGTGCCATCAGTGGGGGGCTGGGGGCTTTCTTT,CAISGGLGAFF
TRBJ2-3,TRBV6-6,NA,NA,14,TGTGCCAGCCTAGGAGGAGGAGGCACAGATACGCAGTATTTT,CASLGGGGTDTQYF
TRBJ1-3,TRBV5-8,NA,NA,14,TGTGCCAGCAGCTGGGGCGAGGCTGGAAACACCATATATTTT,CASSWGEAGNTIYF
TRBJ1-2,TRBV7-9,NA,NA,14,TGTGCCAGCAGCTCACAGTGGATGGGCGGTGGCTACACCTTC,CASSSQWMGGGYTF
TRBJ2-3,TRBV5-4,NA,NA,15,TGTGCCAGCAGCCACGATCAAACTAGCACAGATACGCAGTATTTT,CASSHDQTSTDTQYF
TRBJ2-1,TRBV7-9,many,TRBD2,13,TGTGCCAGCCGAGTGGGCAGCGGGAGCGAGCAGTTCTTC,CASRVGSGSEQFF
TRBJ2-7,TRBV7-2,NA,NA,17,TGTGCCAGCAGCCCCCGTGGCACAGCCTTCAGCTCCTACGAGCAGTACTTC,CASSPRGTAFSSYEQYF
TRBJ2-2,TRBV19,NA,NA,15,TGTGCCAGTAGTATACCGGGACTTGACACCGGGGAGCTGTTTTTT,CASSIPGLDTGELFF
TRBJ1-4,TRBV11-2,NA,NA,13,TGTGCCAGCAGCTTATACAGGGATGAAAAACTGTTTTTT,CASSLYRDEKLFF
TRBJ2-7,TRBV5-1,NA,NA,14,TGCGCCAGCAGCTACAGTTCTAGCTCCTACGAGCAGTACTTC,CASSYSSSSYEQYF
TRBJ1-2,TRBV6-5,NA,TRBD1,12,TGTGCCAGCAGCCGAACAGGGGATGGCTACACCTTC,CASSRTGDGYTF